A single sample is the source of the 13 T cell receptor beta chains below, sequenced in a study of blood T cell repertoires in COVID-19. Profiled with immunoSEQ multiplex PCR; TCRdb holds only in-frame clones, not every one. This table has tens of thousands of clones, more than 85% appearing once. The sequenced sample was peripheral blood. Every receptor here comes from a woman over 75 with acute or convalescent COVID-19.

The chain employs TRBV5-6 and TRBJ1-2; D is unclear. From germline, CDR1 is SGHDT and CDR2 YYEEEE. Trimming took 1 base from V and 2 from J, leaving 6 bases between them. This CDR3 comprises 13 residues. CDR3 bases: TGTGCCAGCAGCTTGCTACAGAACTATGGCTACACCTTC. This translates into CASSLLQNYGYTF.

The chain employs TRBV18 and TRBJ2-5; D unresolved. From germline, CDR1 is KGHSH and CDR2 LQKENI. The CDR3 length is 11 residues. V lost 6 bases, J lost 5 bases, and 7 bases lay in between. The CDR3 reads CASSSGETQYF. Here the CDR3 DNA reads TGTGCCAGCTCCTCCGGGGAGACCCAGTACTTC. Using reference TRBV18 and TRBJ2-5 for the parts outside the CDR3, the full variable domain is NAGVMQNPRHLVRRRGQEARLRCSPMKGHSHVYWYRQLPEEGLKFMVYLQKENIIDESGMPKERFSAEFPKEGPSILRIQQVVRGDSAAYFCASSSGETQYFGPGTRLLVL.

The chain recombines TRBV4-2 with TRBJ2-7; 8 nucleotides agree with TRBD1. V was pared by 0 bases and J by 2 bases, with 9 bases of the junction left unmatched. Germline CDR1 is LGHNA and CDR2 is YNFKEQ. The CDR3 sequence is 17 residues long. The CDR3 is CASSQETWTDRAYEQYF. CDR3 in DNA: TGTGCCAGCAGCCAAGAAACCTGGACGGACAGGGCCTACGAGCAGTACTTC.

Only one count was recorded for this clone. This sequence joins TRBV7-9 and TRBJ2-5; D might be TRBD2 (5 bases). CDR3 length equals 15 residues. V lost 3 bases and J 1 base, leaving 12 bases between the germline ends. Germline V gene data show CDR1 as SEHNR and CDR2 as FQNEAQ (reference sequence). The CDR3 here is CASSFSGTVQETQYF. CDR3 nucleotides: TGTGCCAGCAGCTTCAGCGGAACCGTCCAAGAGACCCAGTACTTC.

On this clone: The sample has other DNA sequences that encode this CDR3 too. The chain recombines TRBV5-1 with TRBJ1-1, with a possible D match to TRBD1 (6 bases). Trimming stripped 4 bases from V and 2 bases from J, with 12 bases between. CDR3 length equals 14 residues. From germline, CDR1 is SGHRS and CDR2 YFSETQ. Here the CDR3 DNA reads TGCGCCAGCAGCCCGGGACAAACAAACACTGAAGCTTTCTTT. Residues: CASSPGQTNTEAFF.

The gene calls are TRBV5-6 and TRBJ2-5; 11 nucleotides line up with TRBD2. V lost 2 bases and J lost 3; bases outside the gene matches: 0. There are 14 residues in the CDR3. Germline V gene data show CDR1 as SGHDT and CDR2 as YYEEEE. For the CDR3, the DNA is TGTGCCAGCAGCTTACTAGCGGGGGAAGAGACCCAGTACTTC. It is translated as CASSLLAGEETQYF.

The chain combines TRBV4-3 with TRBJ2-3, with 8 bases lining up with TRBD1. CDR1 LGHNA and CDR2 YSLEER come from the germline V gene. The CDR3 length is 15 residues. Trimming removed 4 bases from V and 3 bases from J; junction bases left unmatched: 6. In nucleotides, the CDR3 is TGCGCCAGCAGCCTCACGACAGGGGCTACAGATACGCAGTATTTT. Translating it yields CASSLTTGATDTQYF.

This clone was counted between two and nine times. In the same sample, other DNA sequences code for this CDR3. The V gene is TRBV7-2, the J gene TRBJ1-5, with 8 bases aligning to TRBD1. Germline V gene sequence: CDR1 SGHTA, CDR2 FQGNSA. This CDR3 region has 14 residues. Unmatched junction bases numbered 0, after V lost 1 base and J lost 4 bases. In DNA form, the CDR3 reads TGTGCCAGCAGCTTAGACAGGGGGAATCAGCCCCAGCATTTT. As protein: CASSLDRGNQPQHF.

The rearrangement uses TRBV5-1 and TRBJ1-3; 7 bases map to TRBD1. The junction had 19 bases not matched to a gene; V was cut back by 4 bases and J by 3 bases. The germline CDR1 and CDR2 sequences are SGHRS and YFSETQ. The CDR3 is 19 amino acids. The CDR3 reads CASSPLGITTGLNGNTIYF. The CDR3 DNA follows: TGCGCCAGCAGCCCGTTAGGAATCACGACAGGGCTAAATGGAAACACCATATATTTT.

Only one count was recorded for this clone. The gene calls are TRBV19 and TRBJ2-5, with 8 bases that match TRBD2. Germline values: CDR1 LNHDA, CDR2 SQIVND (reference sequence). CDR3 size: 15 residues. The V segment lost 6 bases and the J segment 1 base; nucleotides outside the gene matches: 7. In DNA form, the CDR3 reads TGTGCCAGTAGCAATAGCGGGGCAATCCAAGAGACCCAGTACTTC. It translates to CASSNSGAIQETQYF. The whole variable domain, remainder taken from reference TRBV19 and TRBJ2-5, is DGGITQSPKYLFRKEGQNVTLSCEQNLNHDAMYWYRQDPGQGLRLIYYSQIVNDFQKGDIAEGYSVSREKKESFPLTVTSAQKNPTAFYLCASSNSGAIQETQYFGPGTRLLVL.

V and J are TRBV7-2 and TRBJ2-1; a weak D match, TRBD2 (5 bases). Trimming stripped 5 bases from V and 4 bases from J, with 18 bases between. Per the germline V gene, CDR1 is SGHTA and CDR2 is FQGNSA. The CDR3 spans 16 residues. The DNA of the CDR3 is TGTGCCAGCAGCCTACGAGGAAGCGGCCCTTACAATGAGCAGTTCTTC. Amino acids: CASSLRGSGPYNEQFF.

This chain connects TRBV10-3 to TRBJ2-7; D remains ambiguous. This CDR3 has 12 amino acids. V dropped 3 bases and J dropped 1 base, with 4 bases sitting between them. CDR1 ENHRY and CDR2 SYGVKD come from the germline V gene. CDR3: CAISDLSYEQYF. The CDR3 bases are TGTGCCATCAGTGATCTATCCTACGAGCAGTACTTC.

The chain joins TRBV20-1 to TRBJ2-1, with D perhaps TRBD1 (5 bases). Trimming left V 2 bases short and J 12 bases short, with 11 bases between. This CDR3 region has 11 residues. Germline CDR1 is DFQATT and CDR2 is SNEGSKA (reference sequence). As DNA, the CDR3 is TGCAGTGCTAGACTAGGGGTTGTGCAGTTCTTC. This sequence encodes CSARLGVVQFF.